These 8 T cell receptor beta chains were all obtained from the same sample, sequenced in a study of siplizumab effects on memory and regulatory T cells. Data came from immunoSEQ multiplex PCR; TCRdb stores just in-frame clones and leaves some out. The table records some 110,000 clones, 93% of them present only once. Sequencing was carried out using Tregs sorted from blood. The receptors stem from a human donor in good health.

This clone was seen once. The chain links TRBV5-1 to TRBJ2-7, with a weak D call TRBD1 (5 bases). The CDR3 is 14 amino acids. V was cut by 3 bases and J by 3 bases, with 13 bases left in between. From germline, CDR1 is SGHRS and CDR2 YFSETQ. CDR3 region: CASSSSGQNYEQYF. Here the CDR3 DNA reads TGCGCCAGCAGCTCGTCCGGACAAAACTACGAGCAGTACTTC.

This sequence joins TRBV30 and TRBJ1-2; D is possibly TRBD1 (5 bases). The germline CDR1 and CDR2 sequences are GTSNPN and SVGIG (reference sequence). V gave up 0 bases and J gave up 2 bases, with 16 bases separating them. The CDR3 has 16 residues. CDR3 protein: CAWSVPGLLLNYGYTF. For the CDR3, the DNA is TGTGCCTGGAGTGTCCCAGGGTTATTGTTAAACTATGGCTACACCTTC. Complete variable domain (other parts from reference TRBV30 and TRBJ1-2): SQTIHQWPATLVQPVGSPLSLECTVEGTSNPNLYWYRQAAGRGLQLLFYSVGIGQISSEVPQNLSASRPQDRQFILSSKKLLLSDSGFYLCAWSVPGLLLNYGYTFGSGTRLTVV.

CDR3 nucleotide sequence: TGCAGCGTTTTCTCAAGGACTAGCCTAGGCGAGACCCAGTACTTC. Protein product: CSVFSRTSLGETQYF. The chain links TRBV29-1 to TRBJ2-5; the match to TRBD2 covers 8 bases. V shed 5 bases, J shed 5 bases, and the junction held 13 bases outside the gene matches. The germline gives CDR1 SQVTM, CDR2 ANQGSEA. The CDR3 contains 15 residues.

The chain has TRBV18 and TRBJ2-5, with 9 bases fitting TRBD1. Germline loops: CDR1 KGHSH, CDR2 LQKENI. V was clipped by 3 bases and J by 2 bases; unmatched bases: 7. The CDR3 runs 16 residues. The CDR3 coding sequence is TGTGCCAGCTCACCCGTGACAGGGGGTACACAAGAGACCCAGTACTTC. Residues: CASSPVTGGTQETQYF.

This chain uses TRBV19 with TRBJ1-5; D is ambiguous. This CDR3 is built from 15 residues. Trimming took 5 bases from V and 7 from J, leaving 18 bases between them. Germline CDR1 is LNHDA and CDR2 is SQIVND (reference sequence). CDR3 coding DNA: TGTGCCAGTAGTTTCGTAGGAAGGGTACAACAGCCCCAGCATTTT. Translating it yields CASSFVGRVQQPQHF. Combining the CDR3 with reference TRBV19 and TRBJ1-5 gives the whole variable domain DGGITQSPKYLFRKEGQNVTLSCEQNLNHDAMYWYRQDPGQGLRLIYYSQIVNDFQKGDIAEGYSVSREKKESFPLTVTSAQKNPTAFYLCASSFVGRVQQPQHFGDGTRLSIL.

V usage is TRBV7-2 and J usage is TRBJ2-7, with D possibly matching TRBD1 (6 bases). The CDR3 spans 15 residues. Per the germline V gene, CDR1 is SGHTA and CDR2 is FQGNSA. V was pared by 1 base and J by 4 bases, with 14 bases between. DNA of the CDR3: TGTGCCAGCAGCTTAGTGGCAGGGGCGCGGTACGAGCAGTACTTC. The encoded protein is CASSLVAGARYEQYF.

CDR3 sequence: CASSLGGRATGGYTF. The CDR3 DNA is TGTGCCAGCAGCTTGGGTGGCAGGGCGACGGGTGGCTACACCTTC. V and J are TRBV5-5 and TRBJ1-2; weak D call: TRBD1 (5 bases). V lost 0 bases and J lost 7, with 16 bases in between. Germline CDR1 reads SGHKS; CDR2 reads YYEKEE (reference sequence). This CDR3 contains 15 residues.

J is TRBJ2-1 and V is TRBV11-3; 8 bases are shared with TRBD2. The CDR3 spans 17 residues. Losses at the gene ends were 3 bases for V and 7 bases for J; bases not matched to a gene: 14. Looked up from germline, CDR1 is SGHNT and CDR2 is YENEEA. The CDR3 DNA reads as TGTGCCAGCAGCTTCGGGGGGGCGGGAGTCTACGGTAATGAGCAGTTCTTC. Its translation: CASSFGGAGVYGNEQFF.